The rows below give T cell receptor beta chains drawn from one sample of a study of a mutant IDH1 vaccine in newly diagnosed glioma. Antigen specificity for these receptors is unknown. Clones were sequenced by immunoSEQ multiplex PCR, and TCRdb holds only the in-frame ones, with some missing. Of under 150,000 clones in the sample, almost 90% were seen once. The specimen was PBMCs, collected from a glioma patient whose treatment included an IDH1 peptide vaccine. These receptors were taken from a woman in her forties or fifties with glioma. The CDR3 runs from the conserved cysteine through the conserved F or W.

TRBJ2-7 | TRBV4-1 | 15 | CASSQDTGVGYEQYF
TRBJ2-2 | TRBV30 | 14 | CALLKGKGAGELFF
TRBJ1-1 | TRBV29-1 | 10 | CSVAVTEAFF
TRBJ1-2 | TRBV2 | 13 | CASSVVTGWGYTF
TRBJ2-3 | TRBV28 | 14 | CASSKGGGSDTQYF
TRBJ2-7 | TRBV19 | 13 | CASSIRPRDEQYF
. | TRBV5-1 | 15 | CASSPPEPTIYEQYF
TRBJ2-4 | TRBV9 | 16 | CASSGPLAGEEDIQYF
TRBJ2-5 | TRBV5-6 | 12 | CASSLVSQTQYF
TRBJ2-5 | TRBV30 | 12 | CAGGDRGETQYF
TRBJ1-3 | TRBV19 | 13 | CASATREGNTIYF
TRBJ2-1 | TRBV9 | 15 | CASSPHLSSYNEQFF
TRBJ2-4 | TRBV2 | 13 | CASSVGQANIQYF
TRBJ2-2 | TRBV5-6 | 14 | CASIQLTGAGELFF
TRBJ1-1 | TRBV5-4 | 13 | CASSLVGQTEAFF
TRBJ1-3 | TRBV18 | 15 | CASSQSRGSGNTIYF
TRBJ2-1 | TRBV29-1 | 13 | CSVAVQGNNEQFF
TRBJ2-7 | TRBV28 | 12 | CASSLRGYEQYF
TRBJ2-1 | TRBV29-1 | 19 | CSVPGTLQEGISSYNEQFF
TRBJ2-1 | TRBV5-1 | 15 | CASSLGQSSYNEQFF
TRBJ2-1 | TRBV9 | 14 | CASRGAGGPYEQFF
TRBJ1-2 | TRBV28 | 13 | CASSFDGNYGYTF
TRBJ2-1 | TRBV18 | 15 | CASSPRLAGEREQFF
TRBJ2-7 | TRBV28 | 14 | CASSSPTRYYEQYF
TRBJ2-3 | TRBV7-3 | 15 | CASSALAGGTDTQYF
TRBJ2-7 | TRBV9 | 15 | CASSVAGREGYEQYF
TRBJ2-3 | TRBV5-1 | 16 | CASSLGWARDTDTQYF
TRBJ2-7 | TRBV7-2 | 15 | CASSAAGTGAHEQYF